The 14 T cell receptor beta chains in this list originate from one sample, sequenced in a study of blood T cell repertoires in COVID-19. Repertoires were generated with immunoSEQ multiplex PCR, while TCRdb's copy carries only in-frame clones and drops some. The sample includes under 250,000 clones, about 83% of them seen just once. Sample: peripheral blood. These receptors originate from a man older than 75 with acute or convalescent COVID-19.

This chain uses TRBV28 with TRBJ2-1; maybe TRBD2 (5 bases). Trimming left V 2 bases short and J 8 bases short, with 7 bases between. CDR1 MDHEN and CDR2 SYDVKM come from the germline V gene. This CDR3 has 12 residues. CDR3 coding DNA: TGTGCCAGCAGTTTAGAGGGATATGAGCAGTTCTTC. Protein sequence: CASSLEGYEQFF.

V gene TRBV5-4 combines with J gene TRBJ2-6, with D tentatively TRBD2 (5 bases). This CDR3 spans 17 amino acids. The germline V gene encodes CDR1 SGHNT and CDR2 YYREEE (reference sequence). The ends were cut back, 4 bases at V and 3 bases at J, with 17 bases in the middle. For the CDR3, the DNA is TGTGCCAGCAGCAACGGGGTGACGGGAAGTGGGGCCAACGTCCTGACTTTC. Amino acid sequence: CASSNGVTGSGANVLTF.

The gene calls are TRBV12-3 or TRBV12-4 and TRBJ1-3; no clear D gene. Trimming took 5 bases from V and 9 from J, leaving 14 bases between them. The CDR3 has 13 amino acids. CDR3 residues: CASSRTTGVTIYF. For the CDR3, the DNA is TGTGCCAGCAGTCGGACCACCGGGGTCACCATATATTTT.

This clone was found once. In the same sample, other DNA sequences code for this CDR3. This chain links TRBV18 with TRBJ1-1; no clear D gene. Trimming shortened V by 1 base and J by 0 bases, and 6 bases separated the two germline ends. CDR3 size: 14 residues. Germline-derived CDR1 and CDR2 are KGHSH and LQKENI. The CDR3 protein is CASSPRTVNTEAFF. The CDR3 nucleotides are TGTGCCAGCTCACCACGTACAGTGAACACTGAAGCTTTCTTT.

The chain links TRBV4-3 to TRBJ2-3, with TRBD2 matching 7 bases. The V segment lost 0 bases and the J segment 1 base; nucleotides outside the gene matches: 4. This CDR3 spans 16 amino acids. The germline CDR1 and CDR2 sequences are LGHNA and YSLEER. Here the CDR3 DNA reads TGCGCCAGCAGCCAAGATCGGGGGGTGGGCACAGATACGCAGTATTTT. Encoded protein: CASSQDRGVGTDTQYF.

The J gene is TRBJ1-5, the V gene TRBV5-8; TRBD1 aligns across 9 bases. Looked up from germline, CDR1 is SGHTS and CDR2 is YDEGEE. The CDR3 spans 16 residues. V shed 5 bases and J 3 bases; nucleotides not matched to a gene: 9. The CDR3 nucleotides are TGTGCCAGCAGTTCCGGGACAGGGTCTTTCAATCAGCCCCAGCATTTT. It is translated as CASSSGTGSFNQPQHF.

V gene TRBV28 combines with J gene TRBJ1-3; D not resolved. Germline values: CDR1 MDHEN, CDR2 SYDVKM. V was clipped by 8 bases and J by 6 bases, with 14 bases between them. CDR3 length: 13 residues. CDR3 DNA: TGTGCCAGCGCCGCCCGGGTCCCAAACACCATATATTTT. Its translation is CASAARVPNTIYF.

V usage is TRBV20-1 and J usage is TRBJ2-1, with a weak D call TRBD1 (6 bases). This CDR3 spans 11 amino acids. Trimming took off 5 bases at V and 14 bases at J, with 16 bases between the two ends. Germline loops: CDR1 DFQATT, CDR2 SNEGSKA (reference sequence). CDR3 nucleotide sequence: TGCAGTGCTCGGGACACCCCCAAGGAGTTCTTC. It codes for CSARDTPKEFF.

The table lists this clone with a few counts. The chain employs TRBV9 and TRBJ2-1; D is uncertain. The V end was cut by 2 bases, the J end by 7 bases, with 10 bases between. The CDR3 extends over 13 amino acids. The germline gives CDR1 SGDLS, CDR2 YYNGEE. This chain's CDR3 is CASSVHTWNEQFF. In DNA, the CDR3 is TGTGCCAGCAGCGTTCATACTTGGAATGAGCAGTTCTTC.

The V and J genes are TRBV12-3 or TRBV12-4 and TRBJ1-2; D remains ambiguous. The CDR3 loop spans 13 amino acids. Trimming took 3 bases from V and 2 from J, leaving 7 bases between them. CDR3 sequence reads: CASSLNRNYGYTF. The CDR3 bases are TGTGCCAGCAGTTTGAACAGAAACTATGGCTACACCTTC.

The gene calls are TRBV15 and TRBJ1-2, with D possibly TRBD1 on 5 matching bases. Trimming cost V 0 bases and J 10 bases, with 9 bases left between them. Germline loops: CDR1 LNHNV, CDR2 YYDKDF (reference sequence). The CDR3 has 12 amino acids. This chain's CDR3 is CATSRDRVDYTF. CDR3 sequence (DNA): TGTGCCACCAGCAGAGACAGGGTGGACTACACCTTC. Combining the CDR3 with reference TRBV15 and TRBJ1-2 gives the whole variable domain DAMVIQNPRYQVTQFGKPVTLSCSQTLNHNVMYWYQQKSSQAPKLLFHYYDKDFNNEADTPDNFQSRRPNTSFCFLDIRSPGLGDTAMYLCATSRDRVDYTFGSGTRLTVV.

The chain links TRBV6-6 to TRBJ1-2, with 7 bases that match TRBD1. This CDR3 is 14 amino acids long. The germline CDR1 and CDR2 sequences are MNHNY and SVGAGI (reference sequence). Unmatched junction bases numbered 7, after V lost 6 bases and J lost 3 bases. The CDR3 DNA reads TGTGCCAGCAGCAGGACAGGTGCAGACTATGGCTACACCTTC. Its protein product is CASSRTGADYGYTF.

The CDR3 here is CASSRGQAYEQYF. The CDR3 nucleotides read TGCGCCAGCAGCCGCGGACAGGCCTACGAGCAGTACTTC. The V gene is TRBV4-3, the J gene TRBJ2-7, with 7 nucleotides matching TRBD1. The V gene end was trimmed by 4 bases and the J gene end by 2 bases; junction bases not matched to a gene: 2. CDR1 is LGHNA, CDR2 YSLEER, per germline. There are 13 residues in the CDR3.

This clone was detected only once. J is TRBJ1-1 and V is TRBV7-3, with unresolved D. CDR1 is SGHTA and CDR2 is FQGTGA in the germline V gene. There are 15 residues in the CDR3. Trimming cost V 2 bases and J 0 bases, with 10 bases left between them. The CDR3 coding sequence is TGTGCCAGCAGCTTAGCTACAGTGATGAACACTGAAGCTTTCTTT. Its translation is CASSLATVMNTEAFF.